This TCR beta chain was sequenced for a study of cytomegalovirus exposure and HLA in healthy donors. Study-wide results and limits: Some V segments could not be told apart, so they were left out, TRBV6-2 and TRBV6-3 among them. A previous analysis found most TCR beta V segments productive roughly 90% or roughly 30% of the time. Diagnosis of cytomegalovirus status made by the classifier reportedly showed high specificity and sensitivity. Near-uniform donor sequencing depth was presumed by presence/absence analyses.

Germline CDR1 reads SNHLY; CDR2 reads FYNNEI. V dropped 6 bases and J dropped 7; count of bases not matched to a gene: 7. CDR3 length: 15 amino acids. Concerning this clone: As yet, its antigen is unknown.

Both 60 Vbeta primers and 13 Jbeta primers went into the PCR. Profiling relied on immunoSEQ multiplex PCR, and the TCRdb table lists in-frame clones only, not all of them. The sample lists about 100,000 clones; under 85% were seen once. The clonotype originates from a male donor in good health and CMV-seronegative. The specimen was PBMCs. J is TRBJ1-6 and V is TRBV2, with 9 bases identical to TRBD1. This chain's CDR3 is CASRRKTGGNSPLHF. The DNA of the CDR3 is TGTGCCAGCAGGCGTAAGACAGGGGGGAATTCACCCCTCCACTTT.